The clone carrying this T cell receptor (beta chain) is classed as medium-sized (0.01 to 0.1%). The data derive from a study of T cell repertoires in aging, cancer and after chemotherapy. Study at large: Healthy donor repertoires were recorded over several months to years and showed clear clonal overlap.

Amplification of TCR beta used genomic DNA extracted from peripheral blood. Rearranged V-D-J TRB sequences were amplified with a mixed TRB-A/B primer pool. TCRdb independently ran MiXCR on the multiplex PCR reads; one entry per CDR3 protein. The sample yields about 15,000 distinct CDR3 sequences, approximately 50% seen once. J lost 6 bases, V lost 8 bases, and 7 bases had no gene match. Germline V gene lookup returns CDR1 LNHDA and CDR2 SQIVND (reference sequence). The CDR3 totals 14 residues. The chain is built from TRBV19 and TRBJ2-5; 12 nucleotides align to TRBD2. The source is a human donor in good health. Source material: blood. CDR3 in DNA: TGTGCCAGTTCCGGACTAGCGGGAAGGCAGACCCAGTACTTC. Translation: CASSGLAGRQTQYF.